The entry that follows covers one T cell receptor (beta chain) sequence. These data are taken from a study of T cell changes during pregnancy in multiple sclerosis. Profiling relied on immunoSEQ multiplex PCR, and the TCRdb table lists in-frame clones only, not all of them. This sample has around 54,000 clones, with around 90% found just once. The CDR3 is 14 amino acids. From germline, CDR1 is GTSNPN and CDR2 SVGIG (reference sequence). With 3 bases clipped from V and 11 bases from J, the junction kept 9 bases outside the gene matches. The sequence came from a female donor in good health, enrolled as a control in a pregnancy study. This chain joins TRBV30 and TRBJ1-6; 8 bases agree with TRBD1. The source material was CD4+ T cells from peripheral blood mononuclear cells, sampled after pregnancy. The CDR3 spells CAWSHRGFGPPLHF. The CDR3, as DNA: TGTGCCTGGAGCCACAGGGGGTTTGGTCCACCCCTCCACTTT. The complete variable domain, with remaining parts taken from reference TRBV30 and TRBJ1-6, reads SQTIHQWPATLVQPVGSPLSLECTVEGTSNPNLYWYRQAAGRGLQLLFYSVGIGQISSEVPQNLSASRPQDRQFILSSKKLLLSDSGFYLCAWSHRGFGPPLHFGNGTRLTVT.